Below, 4 T cell receptor beta chains from the same sample are listed, as sequenced in a study of T cell changes during pregnancy in multiple sclerosis. The assay was immunoSEQ multiplex PCR, and TCRdb's table has in-frame clones only and misses some. The data contain nearly 110,000 clones, around 93% of them singletons. Source: peripheral blood, taken after pregnancy. The receptors derive from a female donor with multiple sclerosis, enrolled in a pregnancy study.

V gene TRBV6-5 combines with J gene TRBJ2-1; possibly TRBD2 for D (5 bases). CDR3 length: 13 residues. Germline V gene data show CDR1 as MNHEY and CDR2 as SVGAGI. V lost 5 bases, J lost 4 bases, and 9 bases lay in between. CDR3 DNA: TGTGCCAGCAGTAAGGACTGGTACAATGAGCAGTTCTTC. Protein: CASSKDWYNEQFF.

The chain couples TRBV27 to TRBJ1-5; no definite D call. This CDR3 contains 15 residues. V was cut by 2 bases and J by 1 base, with 9 bases left in between. Germline CDR1 is MNHEY and CDR2 is SMNVEV (reference sequence). CDR3 bases: TGTGCCAGCAGTTTACTGGCGGGAAGCAATCAGCCCCAGCATTTT. It yields the protein CASSLLAGSNQPQHF.

This clone showed up just once. The V call is TRBV9, the J call TRBJ2-3; 9 positions agree with TRBD2. After removal of 0 bases from V and 4 bases from J, the junction contained 6 bases not matched to a gene. CDR1 and CDR2 (germline): SGDLS, YYNGEE. The length of the CDR3 is 16 residues. CDR3 residues: CASSVGGAGGADTQYF. In DNA form, the CDR3 reads TGTGCCAGCAGCGTAGGAGGAGCGGGAGGTGCAGATACGCAGTATTTT.

The V gene is TRBV19, the J gene TRBJ2-5; 11 nucleotides line up with TRBD1. The V gene end was trimmed by 4 bases and the J gene end by 5 bases; junction bases not matched to a gene: 12. The CDR3 has 17 residues. Germline V lookup: CDR1 LNHDA, CDR2 SQIVND (reference sequence). The DNA for the CDR3 is TGTGCCAGTAGTAGCCCATTCGGACAGGGGGCGGGGGAGACCCAGTACTTC. It specifies CASSSPFGQGAGETQYF.